This T cell receptor (beta chain) is from a study of blood T cell repertoires in COVID-19. Across the study: There were acute and convalescent COVID-19 samples, and they came from the United States, Italy and Spain.

One Seattle source followed patients from active infection through their disease course. Original methodology: Estimation of nucleated cell counts was performed using reference gene primer amplification. Clones were sequenced by immunoSEQ multiplex PCR, and TCRdb holds only the in-frame ones, with some missing. V and J calls and clone size are copied from that table; D and trimming were computed from the DNA. The sample carries 200,000 to 250,000 clones, approximately 90% recorded once. The CDR3 is 14 amino acids. Germline V lookup: CDR1 KGHDR, CDR2 SFDVKD. The ends lost 4 bases at V and 4 bases at J; junction bases unmatched: 2.

This chain connects TRBV24-1 to TRBJ1-1; 10 bases agree with TRBD1. This sequence was found in a man aged 25-40 years with COVID-19, enrolled during active disease. The sequenced sample was peripheral blood. CDR3: CATSEGTGATEAFF. The CDR3 bases are TGTGCCACCAGTGAGGGGACAGGGGCCACTGAAGCTTTCTTT.